Only a few counts were recorded for the clone carrying this T cell receptor (beta chain). The V gene lost 8 bases and the J gene lost 4 bases, with 12 bases spanning the gap. The CDR3 contains 12 residues. Germline CDR1 reads SNHLY; CDR2 reads FYNNEI. The source of the sample is a study of immune evolution from preneoplasia to lung adenocarcinoma. The table came from immunoSEQ multiplex PCR; TCRdb's copy has only in-frame clones and leaves some out. The sample has about 14,000 clones, 80% seen once. Nucleic acids came from premalignant or tumor cells enriched by macro-dissection. Sequencing was performed on FFPE minimally invasive lung adenocarcinoma tissue. V is TRBV2 and J is TRBJ2-7; a possible D gene is TRBD1 (6 bases). The sequence was obtained from a person aged 70 to 80 with lung adenocarcinoma. The CDR3 DNA sequence: TGTGCCAGCCAGAAGGGGGTATACGAGCAGTACTTC. It is translated as CASQKGVYEQYF.